This record concerns one TCR beta chain sequence. These data belong to a study of T cells in Graves' hyperthyroidism and ophthalmopathy. CDR3 length equals 12 residues. Trimming cost V 3 bases and J 11 bases, with 11 bases left between them. Germline V gives CDR1 DFQATT, CDR2 SNEGSKA (reference sequence). Template material for amplifying TCR beta CDR3 regions consisted of RNA transcripts. With the HTBI primer set, the TCR CDR3 went through a first round of RT-PCR. TCRdb independently ran MiXCR on the multiplex PCR reads; one entry per CDR3 protein. Of 700,000 to 850,000 distinct CDR3 sequences in the sample, around a third were seen once.

Sequenced sample: blood. This TCR came from a woman in her forties with Graves' hyperthyroidism. The chain employs TRBV20-1 and TRBJ1-6; no clear D gene. CDR3 in amino acids: CSARAGEPPLHF. The DNA of the CDR3 is TGCAGTGCTAGGGCCGGGGAGCCACCCCTCCACTTT.